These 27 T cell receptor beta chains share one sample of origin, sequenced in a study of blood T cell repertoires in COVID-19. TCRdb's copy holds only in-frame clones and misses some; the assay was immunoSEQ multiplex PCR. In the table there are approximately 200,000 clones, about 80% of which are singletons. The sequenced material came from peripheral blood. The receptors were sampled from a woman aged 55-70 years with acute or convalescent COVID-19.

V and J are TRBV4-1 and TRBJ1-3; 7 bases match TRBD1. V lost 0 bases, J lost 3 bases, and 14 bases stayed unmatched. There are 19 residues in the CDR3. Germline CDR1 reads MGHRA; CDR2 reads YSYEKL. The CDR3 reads CASSQEVETGTGFGNTIYF. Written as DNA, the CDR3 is TGCGCCAGCAGCCAAGAGGTCGAGACAGGGACTGGATTTGGAAACACCATATATTTT.

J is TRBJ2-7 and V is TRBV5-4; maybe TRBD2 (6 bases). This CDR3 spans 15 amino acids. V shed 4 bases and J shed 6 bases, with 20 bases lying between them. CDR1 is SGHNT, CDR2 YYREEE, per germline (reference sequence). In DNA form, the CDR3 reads TGTGCCAGCAGCCAAACACAGATACTAGCCGGCGAGCAGTACTTC. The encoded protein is CASSQTQILAGEQYF. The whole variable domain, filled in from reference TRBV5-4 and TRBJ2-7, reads ETGVTQSPTHLIKTRGQQVTLRCSSQSGHNTVSWYQQALGQGPQFIFQYYREEENGRGNFPPRFSGLQFPNYSSELNVNALELDDSALYLCASSQTQILAGEQYFGPGTRLTVT.

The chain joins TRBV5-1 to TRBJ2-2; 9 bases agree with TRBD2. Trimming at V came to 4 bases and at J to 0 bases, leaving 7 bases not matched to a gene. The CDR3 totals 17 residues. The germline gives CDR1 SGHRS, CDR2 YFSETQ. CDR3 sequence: CASSPGGGGANTGELFF. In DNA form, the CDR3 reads TGCGCCAGCAGCCCCGGTGGCGGGGGGGCGAACACCGGGGAGCTGTTTTTT.

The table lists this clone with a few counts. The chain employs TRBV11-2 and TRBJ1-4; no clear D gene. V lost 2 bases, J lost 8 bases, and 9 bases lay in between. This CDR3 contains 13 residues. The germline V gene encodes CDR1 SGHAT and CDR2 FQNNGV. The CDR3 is CASSLRREEKLFF. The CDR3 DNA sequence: TGTGCCAGCAGCTTAAGAAGGGAGGAAAAACTGTTTTTT.

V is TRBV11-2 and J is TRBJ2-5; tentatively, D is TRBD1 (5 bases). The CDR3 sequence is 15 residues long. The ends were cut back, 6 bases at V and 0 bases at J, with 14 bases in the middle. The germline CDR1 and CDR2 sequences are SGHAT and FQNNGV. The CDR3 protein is CASSFPTGYQETQYF. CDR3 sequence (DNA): TGTGCCAGCAGTTTCCCCACAGGCTACCAAGAGACCCAGTACTTC.

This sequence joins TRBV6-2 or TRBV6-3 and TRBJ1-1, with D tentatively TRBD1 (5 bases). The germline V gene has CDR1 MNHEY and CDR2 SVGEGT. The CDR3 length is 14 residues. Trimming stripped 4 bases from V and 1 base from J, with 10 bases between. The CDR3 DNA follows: TGTGCCAGCAGTTGGGGGGTCGAGAACACTGAAGCTTTCTTT. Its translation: CASSWGVENTEAFF.

The CDR3 loop is CASSIRGRDTEAFF. CDR3 nucleotides: TGTGCCAGTAGTATCAGGGGACGGGACACTGAAGCTTTCTTT. The V call is TRBV19, the J call TRBJ1-1; D possibly corresponds to TRBD1 (6 bases). The CDR3 loop spans 14 amino acids. Germline V gene sequence: CDR1 LNHDA, CDR2 SQIVND (reference sequence). V dropped 3 bases and J dropped 3 bases, with 11 bases sitting between them.

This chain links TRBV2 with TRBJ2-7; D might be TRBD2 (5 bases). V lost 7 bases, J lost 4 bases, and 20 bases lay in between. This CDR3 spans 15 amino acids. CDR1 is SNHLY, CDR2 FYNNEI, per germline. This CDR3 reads CASKYREPSWYEQYF. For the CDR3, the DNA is TGTGCCAGCAAATATCGGGAACCATCATGGTACGAGCAGTACTTC.

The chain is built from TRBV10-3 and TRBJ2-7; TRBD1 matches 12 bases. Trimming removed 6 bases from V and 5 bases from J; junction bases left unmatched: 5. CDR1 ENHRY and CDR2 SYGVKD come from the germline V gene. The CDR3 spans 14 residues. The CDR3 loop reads CAIRERDRGHEQYF. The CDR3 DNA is TGTGCCATCAGGGAGCGGGACAGGGGGCACGAGCAGTACTTC.

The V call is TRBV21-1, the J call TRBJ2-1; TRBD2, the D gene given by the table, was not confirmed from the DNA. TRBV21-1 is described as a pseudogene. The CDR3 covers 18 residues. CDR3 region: CASSRAQRLAGGWDEQFF. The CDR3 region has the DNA TGTGCCAGCAGCAGAGCCCAACGACTAGCGGGGGGGTGGGATGAGCAGTTCTTC.

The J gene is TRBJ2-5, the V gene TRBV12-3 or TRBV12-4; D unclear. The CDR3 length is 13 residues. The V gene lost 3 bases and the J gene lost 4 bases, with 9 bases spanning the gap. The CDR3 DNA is TGTGCCAGCAGTTTCATAGCTCGAGAGACCCAGTACTTC. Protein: CASSFIARETQYF.

The CDR3 bases are TGTGCCAGCAGTCAGGGGTCTGAGCAGTTCTTC. Translating it yields CASSQGSEQFF. The chain has TRBV12-3 or TRBV12-4 and TRBJ2-1, with D possibly being TRBD1 (6 bases). V lost 5 bases to trimming and J lost 9 bases, with 8 bases between them. This CDR3 region has 11 residues.

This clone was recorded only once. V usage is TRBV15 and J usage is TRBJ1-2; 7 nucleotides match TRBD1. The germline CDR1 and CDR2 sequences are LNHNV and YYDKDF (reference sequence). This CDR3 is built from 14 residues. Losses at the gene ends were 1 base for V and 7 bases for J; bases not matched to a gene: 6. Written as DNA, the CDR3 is TGTGCCACCAGCAGAGGTATAACAGGGGCTGGCTACACCTTC. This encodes CATSRGITGAGYTF.

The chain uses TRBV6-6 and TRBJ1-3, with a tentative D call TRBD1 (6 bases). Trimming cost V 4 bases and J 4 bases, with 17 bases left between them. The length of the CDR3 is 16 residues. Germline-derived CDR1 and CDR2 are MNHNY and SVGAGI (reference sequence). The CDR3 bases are TGTGCCAGCAGTTCGGCCACAGGGACTACGGGAAACACCATATATTTT. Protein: CASSSATGTTGNTIYF.

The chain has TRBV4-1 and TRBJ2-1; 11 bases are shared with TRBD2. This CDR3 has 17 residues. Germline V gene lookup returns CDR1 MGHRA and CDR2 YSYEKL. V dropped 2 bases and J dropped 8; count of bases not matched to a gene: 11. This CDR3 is CASSQRDRLAGTDEQFF. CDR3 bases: TGCGCCAGCAGCCAACGCGATAGACTAGCGGGGACCGATGAGCAGTTCTTC.

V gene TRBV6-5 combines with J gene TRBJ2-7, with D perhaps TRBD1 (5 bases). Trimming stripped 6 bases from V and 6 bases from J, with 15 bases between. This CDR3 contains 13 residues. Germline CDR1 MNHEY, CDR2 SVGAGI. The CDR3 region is CASRKGKFGEQYF. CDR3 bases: TGTGCCAGCAGGAAGGGGAAATTCGGCGAGCAGTACTTC.

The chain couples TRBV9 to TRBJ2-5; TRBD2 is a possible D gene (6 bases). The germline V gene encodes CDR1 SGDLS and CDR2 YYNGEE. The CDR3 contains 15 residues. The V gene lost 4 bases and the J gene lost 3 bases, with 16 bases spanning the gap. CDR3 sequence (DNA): TGTGCCAGCAGCCCAGAGGGACTTACAAAAGAGACCCAGTACTTC. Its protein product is CASSPEGLTKETQYF.

The CDR3 reads CASSRTRSDTGELFF. The CDR3 region has the DNA TGTGCCAGCAGTCGGACTAGATCGGACACCGGGGAGCTGTTTTTT. This chain links TRBV7-3 with TRBJ2-2; 7 bases match TRBD2. The CDR3 is made up of 15 amino acids. Germline V gene sequence: CDR1 SGHTA, CDR2 FQGTGA. V lost 6 bases, J lost 3 bases, and 7 bases stayed unmatched.

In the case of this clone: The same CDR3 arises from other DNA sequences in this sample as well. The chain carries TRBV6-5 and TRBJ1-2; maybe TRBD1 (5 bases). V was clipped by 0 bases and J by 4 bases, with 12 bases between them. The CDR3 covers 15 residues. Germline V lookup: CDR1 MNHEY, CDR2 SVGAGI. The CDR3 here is CASSYSSGQGYGYTF. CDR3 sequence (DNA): TGTGCCAGCAGTTACTCGTCAGGGCAAGGCTATGGCTACACCTTC.

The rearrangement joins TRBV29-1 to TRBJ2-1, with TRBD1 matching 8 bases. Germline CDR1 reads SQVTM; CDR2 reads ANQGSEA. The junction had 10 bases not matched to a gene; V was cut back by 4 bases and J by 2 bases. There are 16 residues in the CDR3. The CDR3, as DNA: TGCAGCGTTGGGGGCAGGGGGCATCCAACCTACAATGAGCAGTTCTTC. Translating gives CSVGGRGHPTYNEQFF.

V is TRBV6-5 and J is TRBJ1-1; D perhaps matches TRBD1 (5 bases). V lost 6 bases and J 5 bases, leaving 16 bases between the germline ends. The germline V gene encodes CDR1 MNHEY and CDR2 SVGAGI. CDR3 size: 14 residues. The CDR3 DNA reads TGTGCCAGCAGGTCCGGGGGTTCGGGGACTGAAGCTTTCTTT. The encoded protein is CASRSGGSGTEAFF.

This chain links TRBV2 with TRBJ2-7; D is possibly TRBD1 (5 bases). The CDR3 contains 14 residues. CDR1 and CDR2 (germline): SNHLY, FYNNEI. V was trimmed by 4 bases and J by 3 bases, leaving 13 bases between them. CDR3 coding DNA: TGTGCCAGCAGTGCTCGGACACTGAACTACGAGCAGTACTTC. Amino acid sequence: CASSARTLNYEQYF. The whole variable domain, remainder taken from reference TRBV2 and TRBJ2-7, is EPEVTQTPSHQVTQMGQEVILRCVPISNHLYFYWYRQILGQKVEFLVSFYNNEISEKSEIFDDQFSVERPDGSNFTLKIRSTKLEDSAMYFCASSARTLNYEQYFGPGTRLTVT.

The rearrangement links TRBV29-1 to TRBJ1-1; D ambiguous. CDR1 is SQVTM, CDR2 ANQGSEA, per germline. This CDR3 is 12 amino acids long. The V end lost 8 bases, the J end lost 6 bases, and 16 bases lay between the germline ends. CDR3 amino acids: CSPTPPRAEAFF. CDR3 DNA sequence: TGCAGCCCTACCCCACCGCGGGCTGAAGCTTTCTTT.

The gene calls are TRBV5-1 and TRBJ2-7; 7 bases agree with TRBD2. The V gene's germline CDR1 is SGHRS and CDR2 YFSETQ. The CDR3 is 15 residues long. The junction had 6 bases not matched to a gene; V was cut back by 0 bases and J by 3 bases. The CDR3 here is CASSLASGLIYEQYF. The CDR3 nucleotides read TGCGCCAGCAGCTTGGCTAGCGGACTGATCTACGAGCAGTACTTC.

The CDR3: CASRRGDFNTGELFF. The CDR3 coding sequence is TGTGCCAGCAGGCGGGGGGACTTCAACACCGGGGAGCTGTTTTTT. This chain uses TRBV2 with TRBJ2-2; TRBD2 aligns across 8 bases. This CDR3 contains 15 residues. The V gene's germline CDR1 is SNHLY and CDR2 FYNNEI. With V trimmed by 6 bases and J by 2 bases, 5 bases remained unmatched.

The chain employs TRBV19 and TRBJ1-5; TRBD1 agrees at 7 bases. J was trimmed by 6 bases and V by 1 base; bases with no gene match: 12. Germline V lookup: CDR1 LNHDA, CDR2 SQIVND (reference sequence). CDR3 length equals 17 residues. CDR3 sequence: CASSIVGQGVLRQPQHF. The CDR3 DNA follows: TGTGCCAGTAGTATAGTAGGGCAGGGGGTTTTGCGTCAGCCCCAGCATTTT.

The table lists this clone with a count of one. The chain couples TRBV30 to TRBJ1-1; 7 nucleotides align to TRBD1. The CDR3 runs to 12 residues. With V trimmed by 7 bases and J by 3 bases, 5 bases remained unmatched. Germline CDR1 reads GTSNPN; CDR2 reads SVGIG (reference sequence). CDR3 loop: CAYSTGYTEAFF. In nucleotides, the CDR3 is TGTGCCTACTCGACAGGGTACACTGAAGCTTTCTTT.